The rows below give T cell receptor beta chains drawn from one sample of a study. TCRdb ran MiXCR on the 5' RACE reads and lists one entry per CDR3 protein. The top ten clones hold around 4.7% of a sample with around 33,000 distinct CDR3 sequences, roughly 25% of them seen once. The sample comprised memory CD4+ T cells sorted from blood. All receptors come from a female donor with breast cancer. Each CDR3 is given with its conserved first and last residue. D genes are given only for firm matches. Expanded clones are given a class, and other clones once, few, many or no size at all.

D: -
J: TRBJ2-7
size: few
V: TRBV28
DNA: TGTGCCAGCAGTTTAGGCCAGGAATACGAGCAGTACTTC
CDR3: CASSLGQEYEQYF

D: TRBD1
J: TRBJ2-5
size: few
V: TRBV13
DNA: TGTGCCAGCAGCTTCGGACAGGGGGATATCCAAGAGACCCAGTACTTC
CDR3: CASSFGQGDIQETQYF

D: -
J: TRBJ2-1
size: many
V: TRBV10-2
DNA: TGCGCCAGCGGGGGGGGCGTGAATGAGCAGTTCTTC
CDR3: CASGGGVNEQFF

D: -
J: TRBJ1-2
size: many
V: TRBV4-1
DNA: TGCGCCAGCAGCCAAGATCAAAGGTCGCCCTATGGCTACACCTTC
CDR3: CASSQDQRSPYGYTF

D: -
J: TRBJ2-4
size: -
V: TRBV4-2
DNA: TGTGCCAGCAGCCAAGGAGGGCAGGCATGGATATACTTC
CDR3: CASSQGGQAWIYF

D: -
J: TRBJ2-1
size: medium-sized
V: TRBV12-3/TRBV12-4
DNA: TGTGCCAGCAGTTTCCAGGGGTATGAGCAGTTCTTC
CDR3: CASSFQGYEQFF

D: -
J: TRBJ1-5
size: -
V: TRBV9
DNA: TGTGCCAGCAGCCCCCTAGCGGGGGCCCACTCCACAGATACGCAGCATTTT
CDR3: CASSPLAGAHSTDTQHF

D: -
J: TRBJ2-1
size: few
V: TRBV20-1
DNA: TGCAGTGCTAGGGATTCCCGGGACTTAGGGACCAATGAGCAGTTCTTC
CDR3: CSARDSRDLGTNEQFF

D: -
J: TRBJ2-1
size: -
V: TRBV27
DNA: TGTGCCAGCAGTTTATTCTTCGGGGGACAATACAATGAGCAGTTCTTC
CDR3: CASSLFFGGQYNEQFF

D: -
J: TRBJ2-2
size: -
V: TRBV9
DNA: TGTGCCAGCAGCGTAGGGAGTGAGCTGTTTTTT
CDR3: CASSVGSELFF

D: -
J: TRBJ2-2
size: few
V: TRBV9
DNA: TGTGCCAGCAGCGTAGTTAGCGGGGAGCTGTTTTTT
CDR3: CASSVVSGELFF

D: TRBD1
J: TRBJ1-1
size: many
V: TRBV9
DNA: TGTGCCAGCAGCGCCGCTCCCCACAGGGGGGGAGAAGCTTTCTTT
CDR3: CASSAAPHRGGEAFF

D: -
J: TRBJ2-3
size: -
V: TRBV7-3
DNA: TGTGCCAGCAGCTCCATATTAGCGGACACAGATACGCAGTATTTT
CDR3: CASSSILADTDTQYF

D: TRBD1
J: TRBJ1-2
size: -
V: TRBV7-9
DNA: TGTGCCAGCAGCTGCGAAAGGGACAGGGGGTATGGCTACACCTTC
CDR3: CASSCERDRGYGYTF

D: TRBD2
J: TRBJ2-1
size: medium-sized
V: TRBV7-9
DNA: TGTGCCAGCAGCCCCGGACTAGCGGCAAATGAGCAGTTCTTC
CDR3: CASSPGLAANEQFF

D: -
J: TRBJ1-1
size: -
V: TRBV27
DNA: TGTGCCAGCAGTTTCAATGGCCTTAGAGCTACTGAAGCTTTCTTT
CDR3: CASSFNGLRATEAFF

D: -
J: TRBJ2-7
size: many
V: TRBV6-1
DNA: TGTGCCAGCAAGTTAAGGACGGCAGGTCAAGAGCAGTACTTC
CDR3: CASKLRTAGQEQYF